Following are 9 T cell receptor beta chains from one sample sequenced in a study of cytomegalovirus exposure and HLA in healthy donors. Both 60 Vbeta primers and 13 Jbeta primers went into the PCR. The data were produced by immunoSEQ multiplex PCR, yet TCRdb's version contains in-frame clones alone and is incomplete. Here the sample spans approximately 180,000 clones, 70% to 90% being singletons. The sequencing input was PBMCs. These TCRs come from a girl aged 10 to 17 in good health and CMV-seropositive.

The rearrangement joins TRBV4-1 to TRBJ1-5, with TRBD1 matching over 7 bases. The germline CDR1 and CDR2 sequences are MGHRA and YSYEKL. The CDR3 is 15 amino acids. Germline trimming cut 1 base from V and 7 bases from J; bases unmatched to any gene: 7. This chain's CDR3 is CASSQVQGSGQPQHF. The DNA for the CDR3 is TGCGCCAGCAGCCAAGTACAGGGGTCAGGGCAGCCCCAGCATTTT.

The chain recombines TRBV5-1 with TRBJ1-5; TRBD1 agrees at 8 bases. Germline lookup yields CDR1 SGHRS and CDR2 YFSETQ. With 4 bases clipped from V and 3 bases from J, the junction kept 3 bases outside the gene matches. The CDR3 runs to 14 residues. The CDR3 loop is CASSQGAPNQPQHF. The CDR3 DNA reads TGCGCCAGCAGCCAGGGGGCCCCCAATCAGCCCCAGCATTTT.

Of note for this clone: Other DNA sequences in the same sample also yield this CDR3. This chain links TRBV30 with TRBJ2-5, with a weak D call TRBD1 (6 bases). The CDR3 loop spans 13 amino acids. Between the trimmed V and J ends, which lost 1 base and 1 base, there was a span of 7 bases. From germline, CDR1 is GTSNPN and CDR2 SVGIG (reference sequence). The DNA for the CDR3 is TGTGCCTGGAGTGGGGGGCTCCAAGAGACCCAGTACTTC. Amino acids: CAWSGGLQETQYF.

V and J are TRBV25-1 and TRBJ1-2, with D possibly being TRBD1 (5 bases). CDR3 length equals 13 residues. Germline V gives CDR1 MGHDK, CDR2 SYGVNS. The V and J ends lost 2 bases and 8 bases respectively, with 12 bases between them. The CDR3 protein is CASSEGSQGGYTF. The CDR3 coding sequence is TGTGCCAGCAGTGAAGGGTCCCAGGGAGGCTACACCTTC.

V usage is TRBV27 and J usage is TRBJ2-7; the D is unclear. V lost 4 bases and J lost 0, with 7 bases in between. The germline V gene encodes CDR1 MNHEY and CDR2 SMNVEV (reference sequence). CDR3 size: 13 residues. The CDR3 coding sequence is TGTGCCAGCAGTTCCCTCTCCTCCTACGAGCAGTACTTC. It specifies CASSSLSSYEQYF.

This chain links TRBV25-1 with TRBJ1-6, with 10 positions matching TRBD1. V shed 6 bases, J shed 5 bases, and the junction held 4 bases outside the gene matches. CDR1 and CDR2 (germline): MGHDK, SYGVNS. CDR3 length: 15 residues. Written as DNA, the CDR3 is TGTGCCAGCAGCGCCGGGACAGGGGATAATTCACCCCTCCACTTT. Its translation: CASSAGTGDNSPLHF.

CDR3 protein: CASSALPKGRRDTQYF. The CDR3 bases are TGCGCCAGCAGCGCCTTGCCGAAGGGGCGAAGAGATACGCAGTATTTT. The chain is built from TRBV10-1 and TRBJ2-3, with a possible D match to TRBD1 (5 bases). This CDR3 region has 16 residues. V was cut by 6 bases and J by 5 bases, with 21 bases left in between. Germline V gene sequence: CDR1 WNHNN, CDR2 SYGVQD (reference sequence).

The chain links TRBV29-1 to TRBJ1-1; tentative D call: TRBD1 (6 bases). With 3 bases removed from V and 4 bases from J, the gap between germline ends came to 12 bases. The CDR3 totals 13 residues. CDR1 is SQVTM, CDR2 ANQGSEA, per germline. The CDR3 DNA sequence: TGCAGCGTTGACGGGGGGCAGGTCACTGAAGCTTTCTTT. Amino acid sequence: CSVDGGQVTEAFF.

This clone was picked up a small number of times. The chain recombines TRBV10-2 with TRBJ1-5; D is undetermined. The length of the CDR3 is 13 residues. The V and J ends lost 2 bases and 4 bases respectively, with 6 bases between them. In germline, CDR1 is WSHSY, CDR2 SAAADI. In DNA form, the CDR3 reads TGCGCCAGCAGTGAGGGCAGTAATCAGCCCCAGCATTTT. Residues: CASSEGSNQPQHF.